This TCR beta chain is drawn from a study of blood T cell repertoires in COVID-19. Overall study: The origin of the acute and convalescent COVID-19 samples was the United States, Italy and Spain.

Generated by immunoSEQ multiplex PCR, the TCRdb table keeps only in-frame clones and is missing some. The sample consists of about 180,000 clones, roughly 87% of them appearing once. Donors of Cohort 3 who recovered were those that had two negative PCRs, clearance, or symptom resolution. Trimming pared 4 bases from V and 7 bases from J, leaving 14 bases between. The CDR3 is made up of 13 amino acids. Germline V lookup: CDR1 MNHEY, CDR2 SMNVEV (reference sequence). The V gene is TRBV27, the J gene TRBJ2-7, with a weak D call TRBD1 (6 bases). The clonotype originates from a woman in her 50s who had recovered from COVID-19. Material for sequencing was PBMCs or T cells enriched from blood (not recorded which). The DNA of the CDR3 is TGTGCCAGCAGTTCGGACAGCGGCCGGGAGCAGTACTTC. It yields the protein CASSSDSGREQYF.